This T cell receptor (beta chain) was recovered during a study of shared clonotypes between healthy human individuals. Repertoires were generated with immunoSEQ multiplex PCR, while TCRdb's copy carries only in-frame clones and drops some. The table has about 2.2 million clones, just over 90% seen once. CD45RO-negative, CCR7-positively selected cells formed the naive CD8 fraction, excluding terminally differentiated effector memory CD45RA+ cells. CDR3 length equals 17 residues. After removal of 3 bases from V and 8 bases from J, the junction contained 13 bases not matched to a gene. The germline CDR1 and CDR2 sequences are SGDLS and YYNGEE.

The chain recombines TRBV9 with TRBJ1-4, with 10 bases fitting TRBD1. The sequencing sample was made of naive CD8+ T cells from PBMCs. The source of this sequence is a man aged 18 to 29 in good health. Some clones in this sample may be carry-over from other donors' samples. The CDR3 coding sequence is TGTGCCAGCAGCGCTAACCGGGACAGGGGAGGTAAAGAAAAACTGTTTTTT. It yields the protein CASSANRDRGGKEKLFF. The complete variable domain, with remaining parts taken from reference TRBV9 and TRBJ1-4, reads DSGVTQTPKHLITATGQRVTLRCSPRSGDLSVYWYQQSLDQGLQFLIQYYNGEERAKGNILERFSAQQFPDLHSELNLSSLELGDSALYFCASSANRDRGGKEKLFFGSGTQLSVL.